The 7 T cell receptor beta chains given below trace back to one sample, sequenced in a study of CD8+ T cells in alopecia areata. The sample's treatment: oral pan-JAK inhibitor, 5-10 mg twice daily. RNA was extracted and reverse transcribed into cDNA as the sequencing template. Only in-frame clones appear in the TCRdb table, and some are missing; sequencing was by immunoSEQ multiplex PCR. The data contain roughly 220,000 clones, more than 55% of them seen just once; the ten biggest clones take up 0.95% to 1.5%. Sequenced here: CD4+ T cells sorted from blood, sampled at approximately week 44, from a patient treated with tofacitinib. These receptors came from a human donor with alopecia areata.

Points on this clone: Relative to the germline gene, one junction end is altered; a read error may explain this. The CDR3 DNA follows: TGTGCCACCAGGGAAGGGATCCTCTTT. This translates into CATREGILF. The chain employs TRBV7-3 and TRBJ1-6; a possible D gene is TRBD1 (5 bases). Germline V gene lookup returns CDR1 SGHTA and CDR2 FQGTGA. The CDR3 loop spans 9 amino acids.

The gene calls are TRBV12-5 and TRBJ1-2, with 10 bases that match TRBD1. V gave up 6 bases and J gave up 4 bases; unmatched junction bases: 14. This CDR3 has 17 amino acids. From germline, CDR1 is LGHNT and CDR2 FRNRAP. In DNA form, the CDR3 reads TGTGCTAGTGGACTGACAGGGGGCGCGGGTTTTTCCTATGGCTACACCTTC. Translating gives CASGLTGGAGFSYGYTF.

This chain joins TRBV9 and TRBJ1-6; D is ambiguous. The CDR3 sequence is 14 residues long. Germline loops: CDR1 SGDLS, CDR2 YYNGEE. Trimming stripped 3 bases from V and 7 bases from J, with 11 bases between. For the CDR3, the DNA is TGTGCCAGCAGCGAGGAGAGCGTGAATTCACCCCTCCACTTT. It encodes CASSEESVNSPLHF.

CDR3 in amino acids: CSGWTDYGYTF. As DNA, the CDR3 is TGCAGCGGCTGGACCGACTATGGCTACACCTTC. The chain is built from TRBV29-1 and TRBJ1-2; D uncertain. CDR1 is SQVTM, CDR2 ANQGSEA, per germline. CDR3 length: 11 amino acids. V gave up 7 bases and J gave up 3 bases, with 9 bases separating them.

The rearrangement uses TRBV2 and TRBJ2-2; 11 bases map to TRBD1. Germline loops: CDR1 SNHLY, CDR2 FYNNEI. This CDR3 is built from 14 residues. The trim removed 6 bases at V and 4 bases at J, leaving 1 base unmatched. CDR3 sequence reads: CASRGTGGTGELFF. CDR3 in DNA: TGTGCCAGCAGAGGGACAGGGGGCACCGGGGAGCTGTTTTTT. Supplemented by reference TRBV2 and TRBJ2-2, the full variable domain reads EPEVTQTPSHQVTQMGQEVILRCVPISNHLYFYWYRQILGQKVEFLVSFYNNEISEKSEIFDDQFSVERPDGSNFTLKIRSTKLEDSAMYFCASRGTGGTGELFFGEGSRLTVL.

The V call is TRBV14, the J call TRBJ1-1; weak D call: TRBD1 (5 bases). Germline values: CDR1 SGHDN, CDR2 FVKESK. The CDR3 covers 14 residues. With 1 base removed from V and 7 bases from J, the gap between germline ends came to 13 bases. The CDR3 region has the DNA TGTGCCAGCAGCCAAGGGGGCGGTACCGTTGAAGCTTTCTTT. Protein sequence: CASSQGGGTVEAFF.

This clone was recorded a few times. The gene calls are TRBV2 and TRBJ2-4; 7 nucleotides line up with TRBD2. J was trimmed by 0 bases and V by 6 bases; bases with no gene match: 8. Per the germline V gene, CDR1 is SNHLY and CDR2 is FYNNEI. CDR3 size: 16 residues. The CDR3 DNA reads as TGTGCCAGCAGAGCCGGCGGGGGACTAGCCAAAAACATTCAGTACTTC. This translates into CASRAGGGLAKNIQYF.